One sample yielded the 7 T cell receptor beta chains listed below, sequenced in a study of blood T cell repertoires in COVID-19. The table came from immunoSEQ multiplex PCR; TCRdb's copy has only in-frame clones and leaves some out. The sample has about 280,000 clones; around 85% are singletons. Sample: PBMCs or T cells enriched from blood (not recorded which). Receptors originate from a woman between 40 and 55 years old who had recovered from COVID-19.

Only a few counts were recorded for this clone. The V call is TRBV30, the J call TRBJ2-1; D may be TRBD2 (5 bases). The CDR3 consists of 13 residues. Germline-derived CDR1 and CDR2 are GTSNPN and SVGIG (reference sequence). Trimming pared 7 bases from V and 8 bases from J, leaving 18 bases between. The CDR3 loop is CASRSSGRYEQFF. For the CDR3, the DNA is TGTGCCTCCAGGAGCTCGGGAAGGTATGAGCAGTTCTTC.

The rearrangement links TRBV5-1 to TRBJ2-1; a possible D gene is TRBD2 (6 bases). V was clipped by 4 bases and J by 8 bases, with 13 bases between them. CDR1 and CDR2 from the germline V gene are SGHRS and YFSETQ. The CDR3 consists of 13 residues. The CDR3 here is CASSGDFWDEQFF. In nucleotides, the CDR3 is TGCGCCAGCAGCGGGGACTTTTGGGATGAGCAGTTCTTC.

V and J are TRBV6-1 and TRBJ1-4, with TRBD1 identical over 9 bases. The V and J ends lost 5 bases and 8 bases, in that order; junction bases with no gene match: 6. CDR3 length: 14 residues. Germline V lookup: CDR1 MNHNS, CDR2 SASEGT. The CDR3 sequence is CASSLQGAGEKLFF. The CDR3 DNA is TGTGCCAGCAGTTTACAGGGGGCAGGAGAAAAACTGTTTTTT.

CDR3 residues: CASSPEVAEDEQFF. For the CDR3, the DNA is TGCGCCAGCAGCCCGGAGGTAGCGGAGGATGAGCAGTTCTTC. The V call is TRBV5-1, the J call TRBJ2-1; D is perhaps TRBD2 (6 bases). V was pared by 4 bases and J by 8 bases, with 16 bases between. The CDR3 has 14 amino acids. The germline CDR1 and CDR2 sequences are SGHRS and YFSETQ.

The gene calls are TRBV29-1 and TRBJ2-1; the D gene is possibly TRBD2 (6 bases). The CDR3 contains 14 residues. CDR1 and CDR2 from the germline V gene are SQVTM and ANQGSEA. V was cut by 7 bases and J by 6 bases, with 19 bases left in between. CDR3 amino acids: CSARDSEIFNEQFF. In DNA, the CDR3 is TGCAGCGCTCGGGACTCCGAAATCTTCAATGAGCAGTTCTTC.

J is TRBJ2-5 and V is TRBV11-1, with 7 bases lining up with TRBD2. V gave up 5 bases and J gave up 5 bases; unmatched junction bases: 8. This CDR3 has 14 residues. Germline V gives CDR1 SGHAT, CDR2 FQDESV (reference sequence). The CDR3 region is CASSLGWEGETQYF. The CDR3 DNA reads TGTGCCAGCAGCCTAGGGTGGGAGGGGGAGACCCAGTACTTC.

This chain links TRBV5-1 with TRBJ2-7, with 9 bases aligning to TRBD1. J lost 2 bases, V lost 1 base, and 10 bases had no gene match. CDR1 and CDR2 (germline): SGHRS, YFSETQ. The CDR3 runs to 17 residues. CDR3 protein: CASSLLPTGGTTYEQYF. The CDR3 DNA reads as TGCGCCAGCAGCTTGTTACCGACAGGGGGAACTACCTACGAGCAGTACTTC.